The clone carrying this T cell receptor (beta chain) was counted ten times or more. The antigen remains undetermined. This entry is derived from a study of T cells in Graves' hyperthyroidism and ophthalmopathy. Points from the study as a whole: Among clonotypes expanded in thyroid above 0.001, most were also found in blood.

CDR1 is DFQATT and CDR2 is SNEGSKA in the germline V gene (reference sequence). The CDR3 sequence is 12 residues long. With 3 bases removed from V and 7 bases from J, the gap between germline ends came to 11 bases. RNA transcripts yielded amplified TCR beta CDR3 regions. With the HTBI primer set, the TCR CDR3 went through a first round of RT-PCR. TCRdb recomputed calls from the multiplex PCR reads with MiXCR, one row per CDR3 protein. This sample has about 740,000 distinct CDR3 sequences, with around 15% found just once. The TCR sequence derives from a woman aged 18-29 years with Graves' hyperthyroidism. The chain uses TRBV20-1 and TRBJ2-3, with TRBD2 as a possible D gene (6 bases). Sequencing was carried out using blood. The chain's CDR3 is CSASRGDYTQYF. DNA of the CDR3: TGCAGTGCTAGTCGCGGGGATTATACGCAGTATTTT.